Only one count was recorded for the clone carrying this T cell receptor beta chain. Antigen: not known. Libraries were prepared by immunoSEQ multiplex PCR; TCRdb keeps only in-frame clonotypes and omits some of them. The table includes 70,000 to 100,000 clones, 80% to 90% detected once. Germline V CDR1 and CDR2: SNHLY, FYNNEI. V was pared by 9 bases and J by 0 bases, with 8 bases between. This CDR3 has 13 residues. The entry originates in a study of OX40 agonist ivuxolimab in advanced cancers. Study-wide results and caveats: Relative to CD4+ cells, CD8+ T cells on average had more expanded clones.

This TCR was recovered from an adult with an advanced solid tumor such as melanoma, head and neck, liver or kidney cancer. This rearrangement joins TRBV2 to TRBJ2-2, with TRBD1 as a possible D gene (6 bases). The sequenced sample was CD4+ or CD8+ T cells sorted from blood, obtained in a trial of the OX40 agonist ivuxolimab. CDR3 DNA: TGTGCCAGTGGGACAACGAACACCGGGGAGCTGTTTTTT. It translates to CASGTTNTGELFF.